The sequence of this TCR beta chain was determined in a study of T cells in Graves' hyperthyroidism and ophthalmopathy. Study in general: The initial diagnosis was the point when peripheral blood was collected, ahead of any treatment.

RNA transcripts were the template for amplifying TCR beta CDR3 regions. Using the HTBI primer set, a first-round RT-PCR was run on the TCR CDR3. TCRdb reprocessed the multiplex PCR reads with MiXCR, giving one entry per CDR3 protein. Here the sample spans roughly 350,000 distinct CDR3 sequences, 11% to 15% being singletons. The CDR3 runs to 12 residues. Trimming cost V 0 bases and J 5 bases, with 8 bases left between them. Germline assignment: CDR1 GTSNPN and CDR2 SVGIG (reference sequence). This clonotype occurred many times. Sequencing was done on a sample of blood. The receptor was isolated from a woman aged 25 to 39 with Graves' hyperthyroidism. The chain is built from TRBV30 and TRBJ2-7; D uncertain. The CDR3 sequence is CAWSVRLDEQYF. CDR3 DNA sequence: TGTGCCTGGAGTGTTCGGCTGGACGAGCAGTACTTC.